This T cell receptor (beta chain) derives from a study of T-cell reconstitution after alpha-beta-depleted transplantation in children. Unique molecular identifiers were used in preparing the TCRbeta library. TCRdb re-analysed the PCR reads in MiXCR, keeping a single row per CDR3 protein. Of approximately 430,000 distinct CDR3 sequences in the sample, around 15% were seen once. In its sample, this clonotype was seen once. Its antigen is unknown. Points from the study as a whole: T-cell numbers and diversity, one year after transplant, stemmed largely from T cells that were newly produced. Certain patients had high TCRbeta diversity at day 60, and it came from recipient T cells and thymic progenitors that survived.

Sequencing used PBMCs, mostly from graft donor cells, obtained 360 days after TCRalphabeta/CD19-depleted stem cell transplant. This receptor was taken from a boy under three years old who had a stem cell transplant for Wiskott-Aldrich syndrome, so the T cells may come from the graft donor.

CDR3 DNA sequence: TGCAGTGCTAGTCCCCTAGCGGGGATGTTTGATACGCAGTATTTT. Translated: CSASPLAGMFDTQYF. This chain links TRBV20-1 with TRBJ2-3, with TRBD2 matching 9 bases. CDR1 is DFQATT, CDR2 SNEGSKA, per germline (reference sequence). Trimming removed 3 bases from V and 6 bases from J; junction bases left unmatched: 10. This CDR3 has 15 amino acids.